These 21 T cell receptor beta chains were sequenced from one sample in a study of spatial heterogeneity in lung cancer. Time point denoted: sample taken at primary tumor resection. TCRdb reanalysed the 5' RACE reads using MiXCR and keeps one entry per CDR3 protein. The profile covers 39,000 or so distinct CDR3 sequences, with around 7.5% appearing a single time and under 30% taken by the ten largest. The source was PBMCs, collected at surgery. These receptors were collected from a male donor with early-stage non-small cell lung cancer.

This clonotype occurred many times. The DNA of the CDR3 is TGTGCCAGCTCACCACCGGGACCCTCCTACGAGCAGTACGTC. Translated: CASSPPGPSYEQYV. The chain couples TRBV18 to TRBJ2-7; D is possibly TRBD1 or TRBD2 (5 bases each). CDR3 length: 14 residues. Germline V gene lookup returns CDR1 KGHSH and CDR2 LQKENI. Trimming removed 0 bases at V and 0 bases at J, with 6 bases between.

This clonotype was seen ten or more times. The V call is TRBV7-9, the J call TRBJ1-6; 7 nucleotides align to TRBD1. CDR1 and CDR2 from the germline V gene are SEHNR and FQNEAQ (reference sequence). The CDR3 length is 18 residues. V trimming: 5 bases; J trimming: 4 bases; junction bases outside the gene matches: 14. Here the CDR3 DNA reads TGTGCCAGCAGCACATACACAACAGGGGCGGGTTATAATTCACCCCTCCACTTT. Translated: CASSTYTTGAGYNSPLHF.

The chain carries TRBV7-3 and TRBJ2-1; D possibly corresponds to TRBD2 (6 bases). Germline loops: CDR1 SGHTA, CDR2 FQGTGA. This CDR3 has 15 residues. V was cut by 0 bases and J by 5 bases, with 11 bases left in between. This CDR3 is CASSLTWTTHNEQFF. DNA of the CDR3: TGTGCCAGCAGCTTAACTTGGACTACCCACAATGAGCAGTTCTTC.

This clonotype was seen at least ten times. This chain links TRBV10-3 with TRBJ2-2; D perhaps matches TRBD2 (6 bases). Trimming stripped 6 bases from V and 3 bases from J, with 11 bases between. The germline V gene encodes CDR1 ENHRY and CDR2 SYGVKD. CDR3 length equals 14 residues. DNA for the CDR3: TGTGCCATCAGGGGACTCCCTGACACCGGGGAGCTGTTTTTT. It translates to CAIRGLPDTGELFF.

This chain connects TRBV19 to TRBJ1-1, with D possibly matching TRBD1 (6 bases). Germline V gene sequence: CDR1 LNHDA, CDR2 SQIVND (reference sequence). The CDR3 extends over 13 amino acids. The ends were cut back, 6 bases at V and 10 bases at J, with 18 bases in the middle. CDR3 loop: CASSANRVGVAFF. CDR3 sequence (DNA): TGTGCCAGTAGCGCAAACAGGGTCGGGGTAGCTTTCTTT. The full variable domain, its missing parts supplied by reference TRBV19 and TRBJ1-1, is DGGITQSPKYLFRKEGQNVTLSCEQNLNHDAMYWYRQDPGQGLRLIYYSQIVNDFQKGDIAEGYSVSREKKESFPLTVTSAQKNPTAFYLCASSANRVGVAFFGQGTRLTVV.

The table lists this clonotype with a few counts. This chain uses TRBV20-1 with TRBJ2-5; D gene unclear. Germline V gives CDR1 DFQATT, CDR2 SNEGSKA (reference sequence). V lost 3 bases, J lost 5 bases, and 7 bases lay in between. The CDR3 is 11 residues long. The CDR3 bases are TGCAGTGCTAGGAAACAGGAGACCCAGTACTTC. It encodes CSARKQETQYF.

This clonotype was seen many times. The chain recombines TRBV6-2 or TRBV6-3 with TRBJ2-7; unclear D gene. The germline V gene has CDR1 MNHEY and CDR2 SVGEGT. The CDR3 contains 11 residues. The V gene lost 6 bases and the J gene lost 3 bases, with 6 bases spanning the gap. DNA for the CDR3: TGTGCCAGCAGGGATGTCTACGAGCAGTACGTC. Protein sequence: CASRDVYEQYV.

This clonotype appeared a few times. The CDR3 DNA reads as TGTGCCAGCAACTCTGGGGCCAACGTCCTGACTTTC. Amino acids: CASNSGANVLTF. The V and J genes are TRBV2 and TRBJ2-6; D remains unclear. This CDR3 comprises 12 residues. Germline lookup yields CDR1 SNHLY and CDR2 FYNNEI. With 7 bases removed from V and 0 bases from J, the gap between germline ends came to 1 base.

The table lists this clonotype with many counts. The rearrangement uses TRBV7-2 and TRBJ1-1; 7 nucleotides align to TRBD1. Germline V gene data show CDR1 as SGHTA and CDR2 as FQGNSA. Trimming cost V 2 bases and J 6 bases; bases outside gene matches: 6. The CDR3 spans 14 residues. The CDR3 is CASSLQQGIAEAFF. CDR3 nucleotide sequence: TGTGCCAGCAGCTTACAACAGGGGATTGCTGAAGCTTTCTTT. Drawing the rest from reference TRBV7-2 and TRBJ1-1, the complete variable domain is GAGVSQSPSNKVTEKGKDVELRCDPISGHTALYWYRQSLGQGLEFLIYFQGNSAPDKSGLPSDRFSAERTGGSVSTLTIQRTQQEDSAVYLCASSLQQGIAEAFFGQGTRLTVV.

This clonotype has a count of ten or more. This CDR3 is CASSSRAGAFF. The DNA of the CDR3 is TGTGCCAGCAGCTCCAGGGCGGGAGCTTTCTTT. The rearrangement links TRBV3-1 to TRBJ1-1; perhaps TRBD1 as D (5 bases). Germline V gene data show CDR1 as LGHDT and CDR2 as YNNKEL (reference sequence). The CDR3 totals 11 residues. V was trimmed by 5 bases and J by 10 bases, leaving 11 bases between them.

This clonotype has just a few counts. This chain joins TRBV2 and TRBJ1-6; a possible D gene is TRBD1 (6 bases). V shed 7 bases and J shed 14 bases, with 18 bases lying between them. The CDR3 runs to 13 residues. Germline V CDR1 and CDR2: SNHLY, FYNNEI. CDR3 sequence reads: CASIGQGPAALHF. CDR3 nucleotides: TGTGCCAGCATAGGGCAGGGGCCCGCTGCCCTCCACTTT. Drawing the rest from reference TRBV2 and TRBJ1-6, the complete variable domain is EPEVTQTPSHQVTQMGQEVILRCVPISNHLYFYWYRQILGQKVEFLVSFYNNEISEKSEIFDDQFSVERPDGSNFTLKIRSTKLEDSAMYFCASIGQGPAALHFGNGTRLTVT.

This clonotype has just a few counts. This sequence joins TRBV6-5 and TRBJ1-5, with TRBD1 as a possible D gene (5 bases). This CDR3 contains 15 residues. Trimming pared 2 bases from V and 2 bases from J, leaving 10 bases between. The germline gives CDR1 MNHEY, CDR2 SVGAGI. Here the CDR3 DNA reads TGTGCCAGCAGTTACCGGAGGGGTGGCAATCAGCCCCAGCATTTT. Encoded protein: CASSYRRGGNQPQHF.

The genes are TRBV5-4 and TRBJ1-6; D is unclear. V lost 0 bases to trimming and J lost 1 base, with 8 bases between them. Germline loops: CDR1 SGHNT, CDR2 YYREEE (reference sequence). This CDR3 is built from 16 residues. CDR3 loop: CASSLDASSYNSPLHF. CDR3 nucleotide sequence: TGTGCCAGCAGCTTGGACGCATCATCCTATAATTCACCCCTCCACTTT.

There are many counts of this clonotype. The gene calls are TRBV25-1 and TRBJ2-1, with 12 bases lining up with TRBD2. Losses at the gene ends were 7 bases for V and 6 bases for J; bases not matched to a gene: 7. CDR3 length equals 15 residues. Germline loops: CDR1 MGHDK, CDR2 SYGVNS. This CDR3 reads CASTLAGGRINEQFF. The CDR3 nucleotides are TGTGCCAGCACCCTAGCGGGGGGGCGGATCAATGAGCAGTTCTTC.

This clonotype was picked up a small number of times. The V call is TRBV2, the J call TRBJ2-1; TRBD1 aligns across 7 bases. The V gene end was trimmed by 8 bases and the J gene end by 6 bases; junction bases not matched to a gene: 4. The CDR3 contains 12 residues. The germline CDR1 and CDR2 sequences are SNHLY and FYNNEI. The CDR3 reads CASRSGGNEQFF. The CDR3 DNA is TGTGCCAGCCGTTCAGGGGGCAATGAGCAGTTCTTC.

This clonotype was observed many times. The rearrangement joins TRBV7-8 to TRBJ1-1, with TRBD1 as a possible D gene (5 bases). Trimming removed 5 bases at V and 11 bases at J, with 18 bases between. CDR1 and CDR2 (germline): SGHVS, FQNEAQ. The CDR3 runs to 13 residues. Here the CDR3 reads CASSLYGSEGAFF. DNA of the CDR3: TGTGCCAGCAGCCTCTATGGCAGCGAGGGGGCTTTCTTT.

This clonotype was counted many times. The chain is built from TRBV18 and TRBJ1-5; TRBD1 agrees at 7 bases. Germline values: CDR1 KGHSH, CDR2 LQKENI. The CDR3 loop spans 17 amino acids. With 3 bases clipped from V and 1 base from J, the junction kept 9 bases outside the gene matches. CDR3 sequence (DNA): TGTGCCAGCTCACCCTCAGGGACAGTTCCGAGCAATCAGCCCCAGCATTTT. It yields the protein CASSPSGTVPSNQPQHF.

For this clonotype: Germline and junction disagree at one end, which may indicate a read error. The chain employs TRBV11-3 and TRBJ2-1, with 8 bases that match TRBD2. The CDR3 consists of 13 residues. Germline loops: CDR1 SGHNT, CDR2 YENEEA. The CDR3 loop reads CASRISGTNDQFF. The CDR3 bases are TGTGCCAGCAGGATTAGCGGGACTAATGATCAGTTCTTC.

There are many counts of this clonotype. The V and J genes are TRBV2 and TRBJ2-7, with unresolved D. Trimming pared 7 bases from V and 3 bases from J, leaving 16 bases between. The CDR3 consists of 14 residues. From germline, CDR1 is SNHLY and CDR2 FYNNEI. The CDR3 spells CASTLGGGNYEQYV. CDR3 nucleotide sequence: TGTGCCAGCACTCTCGGTGGTGGGAACTACGAGCAGTACGTC.

This clonotype was recorded many times. The chain links TRBV12-3 or TRBV12-4 to TRBJ1-4; 9 positions agree with TRBD1. The ends lost 4 bases at V and 3 bases at J; junction bases unmatched: 6. There are 16 residues in the CDR3. CDR3 sequence: CASSSKQGAANEKLFF. CDR3 in DNA: TGTGCCAGCAGTTCGAAACAGGGGGCGGCTAATGAAAAACTGTTTTTT.

This clonotype has a count of ten or more. The J gene is TRBJ2-7, the V gene TRBV2; a weak D match, TRBD1 (5 bases). Deletions cut 4 bases from V and 0 bases from J, with 10 bases between. This CDR3 is 14 amino acids long. Germline-derived CDR1 and CDR2 are SNHLY and FYNNEI. CDR3 region: CASSGDRSSYEQYV. Here the CDR3 DNA reads TGTGCCAGCAGTGGTGACAGAAGCTCCTACGAGCAGTACGTC.